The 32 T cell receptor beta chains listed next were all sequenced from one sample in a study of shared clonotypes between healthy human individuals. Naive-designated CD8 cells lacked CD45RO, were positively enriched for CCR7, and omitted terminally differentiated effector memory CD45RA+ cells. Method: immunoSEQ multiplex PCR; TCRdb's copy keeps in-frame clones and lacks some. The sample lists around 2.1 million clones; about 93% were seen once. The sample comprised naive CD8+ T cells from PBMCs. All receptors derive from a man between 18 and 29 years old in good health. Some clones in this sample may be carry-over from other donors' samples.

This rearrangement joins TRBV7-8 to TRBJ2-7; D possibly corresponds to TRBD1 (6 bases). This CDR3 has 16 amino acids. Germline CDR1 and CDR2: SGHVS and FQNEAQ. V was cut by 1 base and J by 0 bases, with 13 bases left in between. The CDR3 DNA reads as TGTGCCAGCAGCTTAGGGCGATCAGGGGCCTCCTACGAGCAGTACTTC. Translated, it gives CASSLGRSGASYEQYF.

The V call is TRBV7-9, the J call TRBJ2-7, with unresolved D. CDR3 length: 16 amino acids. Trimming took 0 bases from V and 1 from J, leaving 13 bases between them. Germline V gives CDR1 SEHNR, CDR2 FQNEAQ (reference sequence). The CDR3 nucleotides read TGTGCCAGCAGCTTAGCGCTGGCAGACTTATCCTACGAGCAGTACTTC. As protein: CASSLALADLSYEQYF. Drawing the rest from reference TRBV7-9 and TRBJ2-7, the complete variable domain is DTGVSQNPRHKITKRGQNVTFRCDPISEHNRLYWYRQTLGQGPEFLTYFQNEAQLEKSRLLSDRFSAERPKGSFSTLEIQRTEQGDSAMYLCASSLALADLSYEQYFGPGTRLTVT.

CDR3 loop: CASSSTVYGYTF. The CDR3 region has the DNA TGTGCCAGCAGCTCGACAGTATATGGCTACACCTTC. The chain links TRBV5-8 to TRBJ1-2, with D possibly being TRBD1 (5 bases). The CDR3 runs to 12 residues. The ends were cut back, 3 bases at V and 5 bases at J, with 8 bases in the middle. CDR1 is SGHTS, CDR2 YDEGEE, per germline.

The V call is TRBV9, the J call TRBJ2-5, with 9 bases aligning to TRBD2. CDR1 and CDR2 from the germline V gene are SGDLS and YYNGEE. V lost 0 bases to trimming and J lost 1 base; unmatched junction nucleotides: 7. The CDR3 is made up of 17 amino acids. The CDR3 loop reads CASSVGLAGQPQETQYF. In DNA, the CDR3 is TGTGCCAGCAGCGTAGGCCTAGCGGGACAACCCCAAGAGACCCAGTACTTC. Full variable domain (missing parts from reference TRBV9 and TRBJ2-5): DSGVTQTPKHLITATGQRVTLRCSPRSGDLSVYWYQQSLDQGLQFLIQYYNGEERAKGNILERFSAQQFPDLHSELNLSSLELGDSALYFCASSVGLAGQPQETQYFGPGTRLLVL.

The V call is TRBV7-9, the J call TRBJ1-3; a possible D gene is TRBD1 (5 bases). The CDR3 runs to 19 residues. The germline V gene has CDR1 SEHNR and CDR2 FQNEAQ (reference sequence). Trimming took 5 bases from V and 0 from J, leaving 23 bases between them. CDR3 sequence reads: CASSLPLGGEITSGNTIYF. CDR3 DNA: TGTGCCAGCAGCCTACCCCTGGGGGGGGAGATCACCTCTGGAAACACCATATATTTT.

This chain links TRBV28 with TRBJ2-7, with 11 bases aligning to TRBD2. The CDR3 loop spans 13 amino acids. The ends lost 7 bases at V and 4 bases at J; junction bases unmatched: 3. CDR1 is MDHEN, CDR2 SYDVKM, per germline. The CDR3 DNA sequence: TGTGCCAGCAAGCCTAGCGGGGGGTACGAGCAGTACTTC. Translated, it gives CASKPSGGYEQYF.

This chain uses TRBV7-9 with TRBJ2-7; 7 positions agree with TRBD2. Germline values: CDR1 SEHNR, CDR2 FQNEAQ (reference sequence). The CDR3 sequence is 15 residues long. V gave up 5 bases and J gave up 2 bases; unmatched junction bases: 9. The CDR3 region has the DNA TGTGCCAGCAGCCCGGGGGGACTTTTCCCCTACGAGCAGTACTTC. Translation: CASSPGGLFPYEQYF.

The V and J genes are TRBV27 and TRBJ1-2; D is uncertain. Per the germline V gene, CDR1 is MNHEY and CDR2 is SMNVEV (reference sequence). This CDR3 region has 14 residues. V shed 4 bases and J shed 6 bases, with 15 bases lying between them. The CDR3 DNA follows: TGTGCCAGCAGTTCGGGCCTTAGGGCGGATGGCTACACCTTC. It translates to CASSSGLRADGYTF.

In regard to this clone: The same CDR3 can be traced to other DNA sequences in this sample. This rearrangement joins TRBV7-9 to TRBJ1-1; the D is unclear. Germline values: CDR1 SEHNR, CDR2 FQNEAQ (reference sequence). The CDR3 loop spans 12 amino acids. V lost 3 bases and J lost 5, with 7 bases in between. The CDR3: CASSFSGTEAFF. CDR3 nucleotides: TGTGCCAGCAGCTTTTCTGGGACTGAAGCTTTCTTT.

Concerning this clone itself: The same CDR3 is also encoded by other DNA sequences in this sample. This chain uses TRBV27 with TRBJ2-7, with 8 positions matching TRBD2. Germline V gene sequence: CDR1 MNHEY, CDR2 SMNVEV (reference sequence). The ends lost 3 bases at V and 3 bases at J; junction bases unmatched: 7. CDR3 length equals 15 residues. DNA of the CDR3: TGTGCCAGCAGTTTGACCAGCGGGAGAATCTACGAGCAGTACTTC. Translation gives CASSLTSGRIYEQYF.

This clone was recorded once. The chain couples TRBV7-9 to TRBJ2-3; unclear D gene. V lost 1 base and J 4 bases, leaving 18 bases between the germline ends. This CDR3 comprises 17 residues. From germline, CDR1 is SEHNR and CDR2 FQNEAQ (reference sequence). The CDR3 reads CASSLEYFGPMADTQYF. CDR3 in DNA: TGTGCCAGCAGCTTAGAGTACTTTGGTCCCATGGCAGATACGCAGTATTTT.

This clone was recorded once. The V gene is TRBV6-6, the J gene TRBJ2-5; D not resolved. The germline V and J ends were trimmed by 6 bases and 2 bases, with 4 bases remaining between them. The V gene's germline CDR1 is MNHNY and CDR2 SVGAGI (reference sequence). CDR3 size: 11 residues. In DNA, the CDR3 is TGTGCCAGCAGGAGGCAAGAGACCCAGTACTTC. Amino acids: CASRRQETQYF.

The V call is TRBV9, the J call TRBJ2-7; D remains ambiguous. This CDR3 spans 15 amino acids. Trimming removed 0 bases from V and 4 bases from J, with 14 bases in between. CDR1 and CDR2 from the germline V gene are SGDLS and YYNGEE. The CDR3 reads CASSVGAAVGYEQYF. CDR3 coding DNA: TGTGCCAGCAGCGTAGGCGCGGCAGTCGGGTACGAGCAGTACTTC.

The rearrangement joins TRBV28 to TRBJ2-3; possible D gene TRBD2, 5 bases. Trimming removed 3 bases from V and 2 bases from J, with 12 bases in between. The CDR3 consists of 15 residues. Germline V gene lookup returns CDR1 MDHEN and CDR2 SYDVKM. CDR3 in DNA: TGTGCCAGCAGTTTGAGGGCAGACCCCACAGATACGCAGTATTTT. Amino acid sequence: CASSLRADPTDTQYF.

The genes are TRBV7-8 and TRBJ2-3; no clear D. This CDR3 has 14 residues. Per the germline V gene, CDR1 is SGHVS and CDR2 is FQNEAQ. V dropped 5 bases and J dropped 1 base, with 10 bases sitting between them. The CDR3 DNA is TGTGCCAGCAGCCTCCCAGGCGGCACAGATACGCAGTATTTT. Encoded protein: CASSLPGGTDTQYF. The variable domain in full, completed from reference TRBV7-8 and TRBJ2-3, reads GAGVSQSPRYKVAKRGQDVALRCDPISGHVSLFWYQQALGQGPEFLTYFQNEAQLDKSGLPSDRFFAERPEGSVSTLKIQRTQQEDSAVYLCASSLPGGTDTQYFGPGTRLTVL.

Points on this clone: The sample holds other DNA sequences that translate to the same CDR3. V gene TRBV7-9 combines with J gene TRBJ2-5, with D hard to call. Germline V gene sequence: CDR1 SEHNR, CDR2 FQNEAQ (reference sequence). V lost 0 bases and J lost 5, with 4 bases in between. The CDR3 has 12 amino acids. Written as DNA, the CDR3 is TGTGCCAGCAGCTTAGCGCCCGAGACCCAGTACTTC. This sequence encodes CASSLAPETQYF.

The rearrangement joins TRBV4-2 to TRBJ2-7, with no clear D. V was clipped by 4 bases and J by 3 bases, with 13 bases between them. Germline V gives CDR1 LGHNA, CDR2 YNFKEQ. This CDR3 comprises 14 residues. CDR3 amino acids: CASSPPFALYEQYF. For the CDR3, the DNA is TGTGCCAGCAGCCCCCCTTTTGCCCTCTACGAGCAGTACTTC.

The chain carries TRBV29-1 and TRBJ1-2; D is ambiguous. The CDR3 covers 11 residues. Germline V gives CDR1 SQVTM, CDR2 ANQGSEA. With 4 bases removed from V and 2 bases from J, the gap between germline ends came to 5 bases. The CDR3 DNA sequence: TGCAGCGTTGCAGAGAACTATGGCTACACCTTC. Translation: CSVAENYGYTF.

In DNA, the CDR3 is TGTGCCAGCAGTTTATCGCCTAGCGGGAGTCAGACCCAGTACTTC. The encoded protein is CASSLSPSGSQTQYF. V and J are TRBV27 and TRBJ2-5, with 10 bases that match TRBD2. The CDR3 spans 15 residues. The V gene's germline CDR1 is MNHEY and CDR2 SMNVEV (reference sequence). Trimming removed 0 bases from V and 6 bases from J; junction bases left unmatched: 4.

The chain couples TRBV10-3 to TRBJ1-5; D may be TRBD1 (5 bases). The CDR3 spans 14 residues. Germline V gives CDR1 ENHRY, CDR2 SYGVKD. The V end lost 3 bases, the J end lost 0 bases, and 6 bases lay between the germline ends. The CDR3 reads CAISDGGSNQPQHF. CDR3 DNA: TGTGCCATCAGTGACGGGGGTAGCAATCAGCCCCAGCATTTT.

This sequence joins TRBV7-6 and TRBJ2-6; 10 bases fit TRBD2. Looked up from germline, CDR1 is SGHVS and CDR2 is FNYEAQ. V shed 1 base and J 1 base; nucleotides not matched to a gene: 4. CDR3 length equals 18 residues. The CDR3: CASSLVFSGRSGANVLTF. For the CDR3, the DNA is TGTGCCAGCAGCTTAGTCTTTAGCGGGAGGTCTGGGGCCAACGTCCTGACTTTC.

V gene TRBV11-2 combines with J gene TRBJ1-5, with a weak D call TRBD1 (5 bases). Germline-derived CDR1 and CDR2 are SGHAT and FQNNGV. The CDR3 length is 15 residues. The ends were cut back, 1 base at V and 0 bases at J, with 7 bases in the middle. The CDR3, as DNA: TGTGCCAGCAGCTTAGGAGGGGTTAGCAATCAGCCCCAGCATTTT. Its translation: CASSLGGVSNQPQHF.

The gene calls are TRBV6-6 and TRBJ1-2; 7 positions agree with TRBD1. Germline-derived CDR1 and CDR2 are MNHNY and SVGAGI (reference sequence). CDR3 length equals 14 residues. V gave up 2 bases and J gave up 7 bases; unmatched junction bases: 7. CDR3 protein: CASSYDGGGGGYTF. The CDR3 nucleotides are TGTGCCAGCAGTTACGACGGAGGGGGCGGTGGCTACACCTTC.

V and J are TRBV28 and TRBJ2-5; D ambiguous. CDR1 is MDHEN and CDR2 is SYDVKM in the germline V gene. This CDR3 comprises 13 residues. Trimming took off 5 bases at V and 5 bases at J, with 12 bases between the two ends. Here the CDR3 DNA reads TGTGCCAGCAGTCAACTATCGGACGAGACCCAGTACTTC. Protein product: CASSQLSDETQYF.

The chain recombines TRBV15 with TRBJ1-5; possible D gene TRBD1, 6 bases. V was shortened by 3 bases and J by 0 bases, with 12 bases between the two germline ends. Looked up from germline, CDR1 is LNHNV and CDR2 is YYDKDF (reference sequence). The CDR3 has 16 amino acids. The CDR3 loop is CATSRLTRGSNQPQHF. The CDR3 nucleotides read TGTGCCACCAGCAGGTTAACCAGGGGTAGCAATCAGCCCCAGCATTTT.

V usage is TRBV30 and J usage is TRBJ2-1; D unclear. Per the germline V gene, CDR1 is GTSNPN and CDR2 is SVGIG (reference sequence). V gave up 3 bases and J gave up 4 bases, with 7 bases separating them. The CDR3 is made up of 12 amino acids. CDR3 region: CAWRERYNEQFF. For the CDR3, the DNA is TGTGCCTGGAGGGAACGGTACAATGAGCAGTTCTTC.

Here the CDR3 DNA reads TGTGCCAGCAGTTTATCAGGGGCTGAAGCTTTCTTT. The encoded protein is CASSLSGAEAFF. The chain joins TRBV28 to TRBJ1-1; D is possibly TRBD1 (6 bases). Germline V gene sequence: CDR1 MDHEN, CDR2 SYDVKM. The CDR3 has 12 amino acids. V was trimmed by 1 base and J by 6 bases, leaving 6 bases between them.

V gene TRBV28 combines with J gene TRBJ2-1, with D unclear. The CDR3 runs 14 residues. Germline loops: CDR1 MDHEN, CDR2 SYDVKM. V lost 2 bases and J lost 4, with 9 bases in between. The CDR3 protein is CASSLGDGYNEQFF. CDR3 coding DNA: TGTGCCAGCAGTTTAGGCGACGGTTACAATGAGCAGTTCTTC.

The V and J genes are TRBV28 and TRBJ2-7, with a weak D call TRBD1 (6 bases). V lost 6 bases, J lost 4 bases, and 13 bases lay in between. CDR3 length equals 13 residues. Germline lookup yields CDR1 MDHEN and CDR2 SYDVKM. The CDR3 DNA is TGTGCCAGCAGACAGGGTATTGGTTACGAGCAGTACTTC. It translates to CASRQGIGYEQYF.

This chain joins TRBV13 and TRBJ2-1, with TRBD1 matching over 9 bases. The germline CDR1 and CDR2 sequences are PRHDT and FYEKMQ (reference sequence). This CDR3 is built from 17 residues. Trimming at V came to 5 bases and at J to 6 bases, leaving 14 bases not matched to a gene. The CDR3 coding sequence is TGTGCCAGCAGCCACCGGGACAGGGCCCCAACGGGCAATGAGCAGTTCTTC. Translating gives CASSHRDRAPTGNEQFF.

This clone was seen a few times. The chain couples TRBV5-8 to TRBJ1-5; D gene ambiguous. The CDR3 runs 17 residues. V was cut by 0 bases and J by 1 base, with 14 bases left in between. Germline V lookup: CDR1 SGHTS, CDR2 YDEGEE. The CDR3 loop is CASSLDGRWRSNQPQHF. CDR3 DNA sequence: TGTGCCAGCAGCTTGGATGGGAGGTGGCGGAGCAATCAGCCCCAGCATTTT.

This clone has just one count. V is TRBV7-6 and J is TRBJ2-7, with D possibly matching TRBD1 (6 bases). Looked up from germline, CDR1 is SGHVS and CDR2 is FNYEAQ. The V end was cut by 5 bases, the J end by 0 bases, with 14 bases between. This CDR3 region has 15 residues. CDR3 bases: TGTGCCAGCAGCCCATGGACAGCGAGCTCCTACGAGCAGTACTTC. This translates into CASSPWTASSYEQYF.